This T cell receptor (beta chain) is drawn from a study of blood T cell repertoires in COVID-19. Study overall: Sources were T cells, B-cell-depleted T cells, or PBMCs; the material itself was cDNA or gDNA.

Clones were read by immunoSEQ multiplex PCR, and TCRdb kept only the in-frame ones, dropping some. The data contain about 35,000 clones, approximately 78% of them singletons. This clone was found once. Germline CDR1 and CDR2: MGHDK and SYGVNS. The V end was cut by 4 bases, the J end by 4 bases, with 11 bases between. The CDR3 spans 14 residues. The rearrangement uses TRBV25-1 and TRBJ1-5; a weak D match, TRBD1 (6 bases). This clonotype originated in an elderly man with active or convalescent COVID-19. Input material: peripheral blood. The DNA for the CDR3 is TGTGCCAGCAGTGGGCAGGGGATGAATCAGCCCCAGCATTTT. This codes for CASSGQGMNQPQHF.